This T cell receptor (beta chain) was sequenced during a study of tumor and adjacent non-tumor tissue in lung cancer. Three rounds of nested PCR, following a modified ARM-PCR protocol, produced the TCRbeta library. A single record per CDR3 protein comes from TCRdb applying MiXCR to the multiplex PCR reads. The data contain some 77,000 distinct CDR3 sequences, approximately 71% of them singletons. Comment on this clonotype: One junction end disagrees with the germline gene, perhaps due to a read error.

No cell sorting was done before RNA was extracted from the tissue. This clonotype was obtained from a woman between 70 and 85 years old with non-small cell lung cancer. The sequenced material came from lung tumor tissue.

The CDR3 DNA follows: TGTGCCAGCTGTTTCAGTGGACCACGGGCGAAAGGTTACACCTTC. Its translation: CASCFSGPRAKGYTF. The chain is built from TRBV12-3 or TRBV12-4 and TRBJ1-2; D is unresolved. This CDR3 contains 15 residues.